This TCR beta chain was recovered during a study of cytomegalovirus exposure and HLA in healthy donors. The PCR contained 60 Vbeta and 13 Jbeta primers. Profiling relied on immunoSEQ multiplex PCR, and the TCRdb table lists in-frame clones only, not all of them. The sample carries 150,000 to 200,000 clones, over 60% recorded once. This clone was seen only once. Sequencing input: PBMCs. The receptor comes from a man aged 40-49 years in good health and CMV-seronegative.

CDR3 sequence: CASSPGLTGVSQETQYF. The CDR3 DNA follows: TGTGCCAGCAGCCCGGGACTAACGGGAGTGTCCCAAGAGACCCAGTACTTC. V is TRBV11-3 and J is TRBJ2-5; 7 bases fit TRBD2. V lost 5 bases, J lost 1 base, and 13 bases stayed unmatched. The CDR3 is 17 amino acids. CDR1 and CDR2 from the germline V gene are SGHNT and YENEEA.